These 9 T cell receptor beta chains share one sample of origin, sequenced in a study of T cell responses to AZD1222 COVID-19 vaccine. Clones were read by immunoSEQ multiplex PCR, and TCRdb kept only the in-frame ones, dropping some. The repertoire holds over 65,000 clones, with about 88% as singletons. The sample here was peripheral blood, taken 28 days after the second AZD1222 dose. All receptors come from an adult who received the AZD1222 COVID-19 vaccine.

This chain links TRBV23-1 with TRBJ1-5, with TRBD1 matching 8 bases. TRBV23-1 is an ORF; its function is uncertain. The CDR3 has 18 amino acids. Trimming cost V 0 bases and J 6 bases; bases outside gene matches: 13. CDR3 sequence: CASSQSTPPWTGCQPQHF. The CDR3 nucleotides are TGCGCCAGCAGTCAATCAACCCCCCCCTGGACAGGGTGTCAGCCCCAGCATTTT.

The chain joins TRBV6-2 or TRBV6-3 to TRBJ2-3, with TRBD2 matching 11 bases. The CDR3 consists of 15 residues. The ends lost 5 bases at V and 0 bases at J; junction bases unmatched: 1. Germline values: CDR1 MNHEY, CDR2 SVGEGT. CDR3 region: CASSRTSGSTDTQYF. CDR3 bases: TGTGCCAGCAGTCGGACTAGCGGGAGCACAGATACGCAGTATTTT.

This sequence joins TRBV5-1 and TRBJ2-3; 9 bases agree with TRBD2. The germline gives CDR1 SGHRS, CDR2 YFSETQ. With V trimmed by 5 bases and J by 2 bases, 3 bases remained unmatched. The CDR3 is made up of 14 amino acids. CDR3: CASSPGLATDTQYF. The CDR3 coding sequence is TGCGCCAGCAGTCCGGGACTAGCCACAGATACGCAGTATTTT.

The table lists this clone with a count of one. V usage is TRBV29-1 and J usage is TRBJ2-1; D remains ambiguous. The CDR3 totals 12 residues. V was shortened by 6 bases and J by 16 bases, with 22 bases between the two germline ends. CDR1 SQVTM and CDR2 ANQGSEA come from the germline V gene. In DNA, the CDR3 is TGCAGCGTCGCGCCCACTACCACCCTAAATTTCTTC. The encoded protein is CSVAPTTTLNFF.

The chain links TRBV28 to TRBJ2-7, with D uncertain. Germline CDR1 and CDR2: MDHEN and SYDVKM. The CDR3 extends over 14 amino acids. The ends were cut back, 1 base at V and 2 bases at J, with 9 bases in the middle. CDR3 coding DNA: TGTGCCAGCAGTTTATCACGGAAAGCCTACGAGCAGTACTTC. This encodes CASSLSRKAYEQYF.

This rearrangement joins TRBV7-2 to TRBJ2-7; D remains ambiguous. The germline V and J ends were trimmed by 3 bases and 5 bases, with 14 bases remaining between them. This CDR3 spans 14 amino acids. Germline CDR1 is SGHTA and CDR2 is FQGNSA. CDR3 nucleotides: TGTGCCAGCAGCTTTGGATTAAAGTCCCACGAGCAGTACTTC. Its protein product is CASSFGLKSHEQYF.

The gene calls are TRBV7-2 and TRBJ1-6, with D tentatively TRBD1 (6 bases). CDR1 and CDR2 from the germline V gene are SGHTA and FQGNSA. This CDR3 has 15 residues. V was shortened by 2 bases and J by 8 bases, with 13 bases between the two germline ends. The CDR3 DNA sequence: TGTGCCAGCAGCTTACGAGGGGGTGATTATTCACCCCTCCACTTT. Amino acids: CASSLRGGDYSPLHF. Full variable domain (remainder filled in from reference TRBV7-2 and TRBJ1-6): GAGVSQSPSNKVTEKGKDVELRCDPISGHTALYWYRQSLGQGLEFLIYFQGNSAPDKSGLPSDRFSAERTGGSVSTLTIQRTQQEDSAVYLCASSLRGGDYSPLHFGNGTRLTVT.

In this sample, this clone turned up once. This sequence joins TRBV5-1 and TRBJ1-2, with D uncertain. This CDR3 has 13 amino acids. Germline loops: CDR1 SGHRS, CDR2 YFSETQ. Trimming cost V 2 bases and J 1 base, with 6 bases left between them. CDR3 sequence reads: CASSFTDNYGYTF. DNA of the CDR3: TGCGCCAGCAGCTTCACAGATAACTATGGCTACACCTTC.

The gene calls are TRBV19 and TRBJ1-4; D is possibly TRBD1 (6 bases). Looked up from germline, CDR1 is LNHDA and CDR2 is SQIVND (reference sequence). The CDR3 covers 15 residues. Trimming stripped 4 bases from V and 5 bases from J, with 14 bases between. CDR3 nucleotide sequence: TGTGCCAGTAGTACAGGGACATTAGTGAATGAAAAACTGTTTTTT. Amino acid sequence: CASSTGTLVNEKLFF.